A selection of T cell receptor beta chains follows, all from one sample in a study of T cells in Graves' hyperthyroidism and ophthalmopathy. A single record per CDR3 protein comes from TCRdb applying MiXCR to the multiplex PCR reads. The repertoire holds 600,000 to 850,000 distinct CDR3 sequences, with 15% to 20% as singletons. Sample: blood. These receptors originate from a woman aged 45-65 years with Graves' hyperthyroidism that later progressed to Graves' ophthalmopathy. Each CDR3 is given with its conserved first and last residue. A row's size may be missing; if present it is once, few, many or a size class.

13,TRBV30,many,CAWSVLRGEPQHF
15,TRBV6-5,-,CASSYRQGLQETQYF
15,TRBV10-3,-,CAIRSSAEGTDTQYF
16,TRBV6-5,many,CASSYVGGQGSTEAFF
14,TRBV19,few,CASTPSGDYNEQFF
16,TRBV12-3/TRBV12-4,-,CASSTRGQGGGEKLFF
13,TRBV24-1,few,CATSDPGPKTQYF
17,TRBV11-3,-,CASSLDRGTDNTGELFF
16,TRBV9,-,CASSGGLAGFYNEQFF
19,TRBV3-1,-,CASSQDSSLAGGPDGELFF
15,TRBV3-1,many,CASSPGGTDFQPQHF
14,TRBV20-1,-,CSATPGQSNQPQHF
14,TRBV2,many,CAIPRDTDNEKLFF
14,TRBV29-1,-,CSAPGTSGRDTQYF
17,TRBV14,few,CASSSSWGQGEQETQYF
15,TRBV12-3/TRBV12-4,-,CASSLVLTGADTQYF
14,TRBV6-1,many,CASRHTIRTYEQYF
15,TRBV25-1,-,CASSDSGRPNYGYTF
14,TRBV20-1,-,CSARASGGRYEQFF
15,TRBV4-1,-,CASSQELVFEETQYF
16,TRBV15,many,CATSQGGPIWGETQYF
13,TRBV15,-,CATSDSRQETQYF
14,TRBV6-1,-,CASRQLAGTDTQYF
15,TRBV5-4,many,CASSLSGPANTEAFF
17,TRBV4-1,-,CASSQSLAGGLQETQYF
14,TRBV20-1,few,CSARGGDAYNEQFF
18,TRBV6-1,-,CASSPHPSGGRTAGELFF
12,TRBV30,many,CAAGTGDYEQYF
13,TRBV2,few,CASSPEGGGPQHF
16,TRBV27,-,CASSLSQGGVNSPLHF